The T cell receptor (beta chain) under discussion was sequenced for a study of low-dose radiotherapy and immunotherapy resistance in tumors. Study summary: Those assigned to Cohort 2 were treated with 1 Gy per fraction every two weeks (13 Gy in total over 26 weeks).

CDR1 is ENHRY and CDR2 is SYGVKD in the germline V gene. The V end lost 4 bases, the J end lost 6 bases, and 7 bases lay between the germline ends. The length of the CDR3 is 12 residues. This clonotype has ten or more counts. Covering alpha and beta chains, TRAV- and TRBV-specific primers were used for the first-strand cDNA. PCR amplification of the TCRs was performed with Phusion for about 20 PCR cycles, and it relied on a constant-region primer together with a V-primer adapter. mRNA, after isolation, was amplified by in vitro transcription. A single record per CDR3 protein comes from TCRdb applying MiXCR to the reads. The sample has around 60,000 distinct CDR3 sequences, 20% to 25% seen once. Time point in this sample: after trial treatment. As to treatment: LDRT plus nivolumab, ipilimumab, low-dose cyclophosphamide and aspirin (RACIN trial). Those who qualified had advanced solid tumors (lacking tumor-infiltrating lymphocytes).

This clonotype was obtained from a male donor with prostate cancer. Source: PBMCs, taken after low-dose radiotherapy plus immunotherapy. The J gene is TRBJ1-5, the V gene TRBV10-3, with no clear D. The CDR3 sequence is CAISGEAQPQHF. CDR3 DNA: TGTGCCATCAGTGGAGAGGCTCAGCCCCAGCATTTT.